The T cell receptor (beta chain) under discussion was sequenced for a study of T-cell reconstitution after alpha-beta-depleted transplantation in children. Study-wide results and caveats: Approximately two months post-transplant, alpha-beta T cells reportedly originated from several hundred expanded graft clones. The authors attributed T-cell counts and diversity one year after transplant mostly to newly produced T cells.

V was clipped by 2 bases and J by 2 bases, with 12 bases between them. The CDR3 consists of 15 residues. Germline V lookup: CDR1 LNHNV, CDR2 YYDKDF (reference sequence). Unique molecular identifiers were used to barcode this TCRbeta library. TCRdb reprocessed the PCR reads via MiXCR and lists one record per CDR3 protein. The table shows almost 600,000 distinct CDR3 sequences, with over 25% occurring only once. This clonotype turned up a few times. Its specificity is not known. This sequence originates from a boy in the first two years of life with Wiskott-Aldrich syndrome, due to receive a stem cell transplant. The chain recombines TRBV15 with TRBJ1-1; D unresolved. The material sequenced was PBMCs, taken before TCRalphabeta/CD19-depleted stem cell transplant. CDR3 nucleotide sequence: TGTGCCACCAGCAGACCCTATGGGGAAAACACTGAAGCTTTCTTT. It codes for CATSRPYGENTEAFF.